This is a list of T cell receptor beta chains from one sample in a study of shared T cell receptors in the human thymus. Clones were sequenced by immunoSEQ multiplex PCR, and TCRdb holds only the in-frame ones, with some missing. In the table there are 700,000 or so clones, roughly 88% of which are singletons. The data also belong to a second study, concerning human thymus T cells.

Sequencing input: thymocytes. The receptor set was obtained from a girl under three years old with a congenital heart defect. CDR3s include the opening cysteine and the closing phenylalanine or tryptophan. The D gene is left open where the match is weak. Clone size is shown for a subset of rows, as once, few, many or a class of expanded clone.

j_call v_call d_call clone_size cdr3_nt cdr3_aa
TRBJ1-6 TRBV11-2 NA NA TGTGCCAGCAGCATCTTTGGGCGAACTCCACAGAAAGTTATGTCACCCCTCCACTTT CASSIFGRTPQKVMSPLHF
TRBJ1-3 TRBV15 NA NA TGTGCCACCAGCAGTGCCGCGAGCAGGGGCTCTGGAAACACCATATATTTT CATSSAASRGSGNTIYF
TRBJ1-5 TRBV2 TRBD1 NA TGTGCCAGCAGTGGCGGACAGGGTAGCAATCAGCCCCAGCATTTT CASSGGQGSNQPQHF
TRBJ1-2 TRBV4-1 TRBD1 NA TGCGCCAGCAGCCGAACTCACCGGGACAGGGGGCAAGGCTACACCTTC CASSRTHRDRGQGYTF
TRBJ2-1 TRBV29-1 NA NA TGCAGCGTGGGCCAAAATGAGCAGTTCTTC CSVGQNEQFF
TRBJ1-5 TRBV7-8 TRBD1 NA TGTGCCAGCAGCTTAGGCCCTGGACAGGGCCACCGGGGTGGCAATCAGCCCCAGCATTTT CASSLGPGQGHRGGNQPQHF
TRBJ2-3 TRBV7-9 NA NA TGTGCCAGCAGCTTATTGGCCGAGGGTTCGGCAGATACGCAGTATTTT CASSLLAEGSADTQYF
TRBJ2-1 TRBV7-9 NA once TGTGCCAGCAGCGGAGCATGGACTGGCAATGAGCAGTTCTTC CASSGAWTGNEQFF
TRBJ1-2 TRBV27 NA NA TGTGCCAGCAGTTTCTGGGGAGCGGGATATGGCTACACCTTC CASSFWGAGYGYTF
TRBJ1-5 TRBV6-1 NA NA TGTGCCAGCAGACAGGGCGCGAGCAATCAGCCCCAGCATTTT CASRQGASNQPQHF
TRBJ2-2 TRBV7-6 NA NA TGTGCCAGCAGCTTCTCCAGGTCCACCGGGGAGCTGTTTTTT CASSFSRSTGELFF
TRBJ1-1 TRBV29-1 NA NA TGCAGCGTCGAAACCCCCCTTGTCCAGGGAGGGATGAACACTGAAGCTTTCTTT CSVETPLVQGGMNTEAFF
TRBJ2-7 TRBV5-6 NA NA TGTGCCAGCAGCTTTAGGGGGTCCTACGAGCAGTACTTC CASSFRGSYEQYF
TRBJ2-5 TRBV5-1 NA NA TGCGCCAGCAGCTTGGTCACCGATGGACAGCAAGAGACCCAGTACTTC CASSLVTDGQQETQYF
TRBJ2-5 TRBV27 NA NA TGTGCCAGCTCATCCCTTAAGGTAGCGGAGACCCAGTACTTC CASSSLKVAETQYF
TRBJ1-4 TRBV25-1 NA NA TGTGCCAGAGCCCTTACATTGGGGGGGGCTGAACTGTTTTTT CARALTLGGAELFF
TRBJ1-2 TRBV9 NA NA TGTGCCAGCAGCGTAGGGCAGGGACTTAGGAATGGCTACACCTTC CASSVGQGLRNGYTF
TRBJ1-2 TRBV28 TRBD1 NA TGTGCCAGCAGCCGACCGGGACAGGGGGGAGATGGCTACACCTTC CASSRPGQGGDGYTF
TRBJ1-4 TRBV5-4 NA once TGTGCCAGCAGCGCGCAGGATAATGAAAAACTGTTTTTT CASSAQDNEKLFF
TRBJ2-3 TRBV5-5 NA NA TGTGCCAGCAGCTTGACAGGTGAAACAGATACGCAGTATTTT CASSLTGETDTQYF
TRBJ2-5 TRBV10-1 NA NA TGCGCCAGCAGTTTGAATTGGGGGGAGCAACAAGAGACCCAGTACTTC CASSLNWGEQQETQYF
TRBJ1-1 TRBV27 NA NA TGTGCCAGCAGTTTATCGTGGGAGGGGGATGGTAACACTGAAGCTTTCTTT CASSLSWEGDGNTEAFF
TRBJ1-2 TRBV12-5 NA NA TGTGCTAGTGCCCCGACAGGAGCTTATGGCTACACCTTC CASAPTGAYGYTF
TRBJ2-1 TRBV5-4 TRBD2 NA TGTGCCAGCAGCTTTGGTCCGGCTAGCGGGGATACCTGGAATGAGCAGTTCTTC CASSFGPASGDTWNEQFF
TRBJ2-5 TRBV27 NA NA TGTGCCAGCAGGAGGAGGATCCCCGGGGAGACCCAGTACTTC CASRRRIPGETQYF
TRBJ1-2 TRBV28 NA NA TGTGCCAGCAGCTACCTGACAGCTAACTATGGCTACACCTTC CASSYLTANYGYTF
TRBJ2-1 TRBV9 TRBD2 NA TGTGCCAGCAAGCGGGGACTAGCTCCAAAGGGGGTAACCTACAATGAGCAGTTCTTC CASKRGLAPKGVTYNEQFF
TRBJ1-2 TRBV5-6 NA NA TGTGCCAGCAGCTCGAAAGAACAGGGACGCTCCTTCTACTATGGCTACACCTTC CASSSKEQGRSFYYGYTF
TRBJ2-7 TRBV4-1 TRBD2 NA TGCGCCAGCAGCCAAGAAGGGTGCGGGGGGACCTACGAGCAGTACTTC CASSQEGCGGTYEQYF
TRBJ2-5 TRBV18 NA NA TGTGCCAGCTCACCAATCGGGAGCCAAGAGACCCAGTACTTC CASSPIGSQETQYF
TRBJ2-3 TRBV6-5 NA NA TGTGCCAGCAGTGGTATAGTCACAGATACGCAGTATTTT CASSGIVTDTQYF
TRBJ1-1 TRBV7-6 NA NA TGTGCCAGCAGCCGATCCCGGACATTCAGAAAGACTGAAGCTTTCTTT CASSRSRTFRKTEAFF
TRBJ1-5 TRBV18 NA NA TGTGCCAGCTCACCGAGAGTGAGGCAGCCCCAGCATTTT CASSPRVRQPQHF